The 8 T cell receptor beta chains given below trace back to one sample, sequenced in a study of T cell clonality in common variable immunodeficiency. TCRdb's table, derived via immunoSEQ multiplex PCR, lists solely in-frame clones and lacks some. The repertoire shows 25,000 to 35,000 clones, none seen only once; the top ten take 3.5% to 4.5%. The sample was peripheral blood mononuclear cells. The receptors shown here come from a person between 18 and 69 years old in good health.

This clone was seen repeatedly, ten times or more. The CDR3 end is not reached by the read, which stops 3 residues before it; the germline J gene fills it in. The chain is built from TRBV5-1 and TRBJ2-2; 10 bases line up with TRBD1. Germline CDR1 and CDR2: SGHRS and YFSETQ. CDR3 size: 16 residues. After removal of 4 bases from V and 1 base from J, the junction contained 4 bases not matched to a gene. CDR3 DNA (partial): TGCGCCAGCAGCCCTGGGACAGGGGTGAACACCGGGGAG. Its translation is CASSPGTGVNTGE. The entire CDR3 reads CASSPGTGVNTGELFF.

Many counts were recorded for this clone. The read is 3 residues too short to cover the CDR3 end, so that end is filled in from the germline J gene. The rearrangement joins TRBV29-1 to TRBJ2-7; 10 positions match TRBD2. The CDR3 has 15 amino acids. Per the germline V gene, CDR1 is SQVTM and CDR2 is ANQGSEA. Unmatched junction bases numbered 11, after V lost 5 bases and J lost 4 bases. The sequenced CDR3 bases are TGCAGCGTTCCCAATCCTAGCGGGAGTTTGTACGAG. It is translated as CSVPNPSGSLYE. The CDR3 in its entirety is CSVPNPSGSLYEQYF.

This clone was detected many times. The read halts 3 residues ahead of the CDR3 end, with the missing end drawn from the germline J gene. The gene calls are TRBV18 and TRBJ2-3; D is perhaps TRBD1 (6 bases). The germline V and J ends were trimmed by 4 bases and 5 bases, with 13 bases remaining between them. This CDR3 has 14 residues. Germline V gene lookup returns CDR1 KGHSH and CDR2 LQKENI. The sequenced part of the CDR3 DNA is TGTGCCAGCTCACTTTCGTCACAGGGAGATACG. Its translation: CASSLSSQGDT. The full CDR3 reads CASSLSSQGDTQYF.

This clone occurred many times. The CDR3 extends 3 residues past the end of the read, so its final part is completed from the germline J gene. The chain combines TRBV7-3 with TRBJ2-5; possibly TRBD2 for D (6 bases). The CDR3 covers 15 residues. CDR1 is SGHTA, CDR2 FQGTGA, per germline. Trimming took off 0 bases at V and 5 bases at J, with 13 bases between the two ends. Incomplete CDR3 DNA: TGTGCCAGCAGCTTAACGGGTTCCCGGGGGGAGACC. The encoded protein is CASSLTGSRGET. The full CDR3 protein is CASSLTGSRGETQYF. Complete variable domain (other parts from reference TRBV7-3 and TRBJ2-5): GAGVSQTPSNKVTEKGKYVELRCDPISGHTALYWYRQSLGQGPEFLIYFQGTGAADDSGLPNDRFFAVRPEGSVSTLKIQRTERGDSAVYLCASSLTGSRGETQYFGPGTRLLVL.

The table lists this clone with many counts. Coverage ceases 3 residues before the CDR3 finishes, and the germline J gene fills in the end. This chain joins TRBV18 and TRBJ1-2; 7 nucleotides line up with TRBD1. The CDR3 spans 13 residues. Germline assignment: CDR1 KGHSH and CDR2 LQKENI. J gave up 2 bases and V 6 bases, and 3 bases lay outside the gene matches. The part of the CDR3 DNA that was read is TGTGCCAGCTCGGGACAGAACAACTATGGC. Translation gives CASSGQNNYG. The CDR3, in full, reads CASSGQNNYGYTF.

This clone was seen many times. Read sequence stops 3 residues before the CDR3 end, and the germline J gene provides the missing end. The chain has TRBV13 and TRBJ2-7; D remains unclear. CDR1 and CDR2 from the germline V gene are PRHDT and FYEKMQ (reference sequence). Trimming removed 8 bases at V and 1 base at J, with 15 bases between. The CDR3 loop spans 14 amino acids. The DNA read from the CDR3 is TGTGCCAGCCGACGAGGCAGGTATTCCTACGAG. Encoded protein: CASRRGRYSYE. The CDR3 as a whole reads CASRRGRYSYEQYF.

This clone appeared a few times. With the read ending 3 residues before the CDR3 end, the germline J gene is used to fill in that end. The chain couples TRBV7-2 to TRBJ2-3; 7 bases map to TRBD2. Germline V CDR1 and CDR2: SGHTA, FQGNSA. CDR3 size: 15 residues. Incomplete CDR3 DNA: TGTGCCAGCAGCCCCTGGGGCCCTGGGGGGGAGACG. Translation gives CASSPWGPGGET. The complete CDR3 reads CASSPWGPGGETQYF.

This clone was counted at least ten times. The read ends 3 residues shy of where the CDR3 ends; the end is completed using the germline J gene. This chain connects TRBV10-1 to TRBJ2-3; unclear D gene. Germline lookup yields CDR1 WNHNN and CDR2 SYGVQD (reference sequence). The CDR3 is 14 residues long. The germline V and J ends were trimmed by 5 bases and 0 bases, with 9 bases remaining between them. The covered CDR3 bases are TGCGCCAGCAGTTCAAGTCAGAGCACAGATACG. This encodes CASSSSQSTDT. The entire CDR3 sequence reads CASSSSQSTDTQYF.